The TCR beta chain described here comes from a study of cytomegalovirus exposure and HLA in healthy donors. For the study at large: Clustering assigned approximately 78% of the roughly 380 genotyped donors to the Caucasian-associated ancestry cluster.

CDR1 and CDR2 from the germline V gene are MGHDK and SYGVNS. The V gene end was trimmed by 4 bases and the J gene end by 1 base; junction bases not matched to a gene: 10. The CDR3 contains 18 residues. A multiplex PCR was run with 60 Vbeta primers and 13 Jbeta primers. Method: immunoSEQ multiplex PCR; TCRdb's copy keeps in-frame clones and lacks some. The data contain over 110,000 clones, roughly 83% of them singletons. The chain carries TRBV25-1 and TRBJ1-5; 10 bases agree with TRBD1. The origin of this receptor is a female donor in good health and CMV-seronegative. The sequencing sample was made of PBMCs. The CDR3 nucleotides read TGTGCCAGCAGTGGGGGACCCGGGACAGGGGAAAGCAATCAGCCCCAGCATTTT. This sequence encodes CASSGGPGTGESNQPQHF.